There are many counts of the clone carrying this TCR beta chain. No antigen is known for it. This specimen belongs to a study of neurological immune-mediated disorders. Whole-study findings and limits: Multiple sclerosis, the disease with the least TCR clonal expansion, fell below healthy controls, whereas HTLV-1-associated myelopathy showed the most.

V lost 6 bases to trimming and J lost 5 bases, with 17 bases between them. The CDR3 extends over 15 amino acids. The V gene's germline CDR1 is ENHRY and CDR2 SYGVKD. Sample time point: longitudinal time-point 1 (baseline). In TCRdb, the 5' RACE reads were re-called with MiXCR into one record per CDR3 protein. The sample has tens of thousands of distinct CDR3 sequences, 9% to 10% seen once. The chain recombines TRBV10-3 with TRBJ2-1; D is possibly TRBD1 or TRBD2 (5 bases each). Source material: PBMCs. The source of this sequence is a middle-aged woman in good health. The chain's CDR3 is CAIRISRGADNEQFF. The CDR3 DNA sequence: TGTGCCATCAGAATCTCGCGAGGGGCTGACAATGAGCAGTTCTTC.